The clone carrying this T cell receptor (beta chain) occurred a few times. Its antigen is currently unknown. The germline CDR1 and CDR2 sequences are MNHEY and SMNVEV (reference sequence). The V gene end was trimmed by 5 bases and the J gene end by 1 base; junction bases not matched to a gene: 7. The CDR3 covers 15 residues. Stable disease denoted Graves' hyperthyroidism without ophthalmopathy progression within 18 months. Amplification of TCR beta CDR3 regions used RNA as the template. Researchers ran a first-round RT-PCR on the TCR CDR3 using the HTBI primer set. TCRdb ran MiXCR on the multiplex PCR reads and lists one entry per CDR3 protein. The sample lists about 590,000 distinct CDR3 sequences, around 16% occurring once. This entry belongs to a study of T cells in Graves' hyperthyroidism and ophthalmopathy. Whole-study results and caveats: Blood samples included most of the expanded thyroid clonotypes exceeding 0.001.

The specimen was blood. The receptor was isolated from a woman in her thirties with Graves' hyperthyroidism. V is TRBV27 and J is TRBJ2-7, with 8 positions matching TRBD2. CDR3 sequence reads: CASSHGLAVSYEQYF. The CDR3, as DNA: TGTGCCAGCAGTCACGGACTAGCTGTGTCCTACGAGCAGTACTTC.